Listed below are T cell receptor beta chains from one sample, sequenced in a study of regulatory T cells in long-lasting Graves disease. TCRdb re-called the multiplex PCR reads through MiXCR, storing one row per CDR3 protein. Here the sample spans 560,000 or so distinct CDR3 sequences, 15% to 20% being singletons. This same sample was also part of a study on T cells in Graves' hyperthyroidism and ophthalmopathy.

The material sequenced was peripheral blood mononuclear cells (PBMCs), taken at new diagnosis, from a patient treated with antithyroid drugs. All receptors derive from a man between 18 and 29 years old with Graves disease. Both conserved end residues are part of each CDR3. The D gene is left open where the match is weak. Not every row has a clone size; where given, it reads once, few, many or a size class.

d_gene: TRBD1; abundance: few; j_gene: TRBJ1-2; v_gene: TRBV20-1; CDR3nt: TGCAGTGCTAGAGATGATAAGACAGGGATTGGCTACACCTTC; CDR3aa: CSARDDKTGIGYTF
d_gene: TRBD1; abundance: NA; j_gene: TRBJ1-1; v_gene: TRBV28; CDR3nt: TGTGCCAGCAGTTCGGACAGGGGGGCGAACACTGAAGCTTTCTTT; CDR3aa: CASSSDRGANTEAFF
d_gene: NA; abundance: NA; j_gene: TRBJ1-5; v_gene: TRBV9; CDR3nt: TGTGCCAGCAGCGTCTCCGGGGATAGCAATCAGCCCCAGCATTTT; CDR3aa: CASSVSGDSNQPQHF
d_gene: NA; abundance: many; j_gene: TRBJ1-1; v_gene: TRBV28; CDR3nt: TGTGCCAGCACACTTACTGGGGGGGACTCTAACACTGAAGCTTTCTTT; CDR3aa: CASTLTGGDSNTEAFF
d_gene: TRBD1; abundance: many; j_gene: TRBJ2-1; v_gene: TRBV7-3; CDR3nt: TGTGCCAGCAGCTTAAAACAGGGGGTATACAATGAGCAGTTCTTC; CDR3aa: CASSLKQGVYNEQFF
d_gene: TRBD1; abundance: NA; j_gene: TRBJ1-2; v_gene: TRBV10-3; CDR3nt: TGTGCCATCAGTGAGACTTTACCGGGACAGGGGGCGGGAGGCTACACCTTC; CDR3aa: CAISETLPGQGAGGYTF
d_gene: TRBD1; abundance: few; j_gene: TRBJ2-1; v_gene: TRBV7-9; CDR3nt: TGTGCCAGCAGCTCACAGACAGGGTTCGGGTTCTTC; CDR3aa: CASSSQTGFGFF
d_gene: NA; abundance: many; j_gene: TRBJ2-5; v_gene: TRBV5-1; CDR3nt: TGCGCCAGCACCCGACCGTACCAAGAGACCCAGTACTTC; CDR3aa: CASTRPYQETQYF
d_gene: TRBD2; abundance: NA; j_gene: TRBJ2-7; v_gene: TRBV29-1; CDR3nt: TGCAGCGTTTTGGGGATGACTAGCGGGAGAGACGAGCAGTACTTC; CDR3aa: CSVLGMTSGRDEQYF
d_gene: TRBD2; abundance: few; j_gene: TRBJ2-1; v_gene: TRBV7-3; CDR3nt: TGTGCCAGCAGCCTAGCGAGCGGGGAAATCAATGAGCAGTTCTTC; CDR3aa: CASSLASGEINEQFF
d_gene: NA; abundance: many; j_gene: TRBJ2-4; v_gene: TRBV11-2; CDR3nt: TGTGCCAGCAGCCCCCAGCCCGTTGCCAAAAACATTCAGTACTTC; CDR3aa: CASSPQPVAKNIQYF
d_gene: NA; abundance: many; j_gene: TRBJ2-2; v_gene: TRBV11-3; CDR3nt: TGTGCCAGCAGCTCACTAAGTTCCAACACCGGGGAGCTGTTTTTT; CDR3aa: CASSSLSSNTGELFF
d_gene: NA; abundance: NA; j_gene: TRBJ2-1; v_gene: TRBV7-9; CDR3nt: TGTGCCAGCAGCTTAAACCTACCAGGGGCTCCGAGCCCCGGCTACAATGAGCAGTTCTTC; CDR3aa: CASSLNLPGAPSPGYNEQFF
d_gene: TRBD2; abundance: many; j_gene: TRBJ2-3; v_gene: TRBV2; CDR3nt: TGTGCCAGCAGACGGACTAGCGGGGCAGATACGCAGTATTTT; CDR3aa: CASRRTSGADTQYF
d_gene: NA; abundance: few; j_gene: TRBJ2-2; v_gene: TRBV20-1; CDR3nt: TGCAGTGCTAGGCCCTATGGGGGGAGAGTCTCCGGGGAGCTGTTTTTT; CDR3aa: CSARPYGGRVSGELFF
d_gene: NA; abundance: few; j_gene: TRBJ1-1; v_gene: TRBV9; CDR3nt: TGTGCCAGCAGCGTCGGAGACTCAGGGACTGAAGCTTTCTTT; CDR3aa: CASSVGDSGTEAFF
d_gene: TRBD2; abundance: few; j_gene: TRBJ2-1; v_gene: TRBV7-6; CDR3nt: TGTGCCAGCAGCTTAGTCCCTGCCAGACTAGCGGGAGGGCGGATCTTC; CDR3aa: CASSLVPARLAGGRIF
d_gene: NA; abundance: many; j_gene: TRBJ1-2; v_gene: TRBV12-3/TRBV12-4; CDR3nt: TGTGCCAGCAGTCAAAACCCAGTTGAATTTGGAGGCTACACCTTC; CDR3aa: CASSQNPVEFGGYTF
d_gene: TRBD1; abundance: NA; j_gene: TRBJ1-1; v_gene: TRBV27; CDR3nt: TGTGCCAGCAGTTTCACCGGGACAGGTACTATGGGTGAAGCTTTCTTT; CDR3aa: CASSFTGTGTMGEAFF
d_gene: NA; abundance: NA; j_gene: TRBJ2-1; v_gene: TRBV14; CDR3nt: TGTGCCAGCAGCCAAGATCTAGGAAGCCCCAATGAGCAGTTCTTC; CDR3aa: CASSQDLGSPNEQFF
d_gene: NA; abundance: NA; j_gene: TRBJ2-1; v_gene: TRBV19; CDR3nt: TGTGCCAGTAGTATACCCAGCGGCACCTACAATGAGCAGTTCTTC; CDR3aa: CASSIPSGTYNEQFF
d_gene: TRBD1; abundance: NA; j_gene: TRBJ1-5; v_gene: TRBV7-9; CDR3nt: TGTGCCAGCCAAAAAGGGGGCTCGGGACAGTACAATCAGCCCCAGCATTTT; CDR3aa: CASQKGGSGQYNQPQHF
d_gene: NA; abundance: NA; j_gene: TRBJ1-1; v_gene: TRBV20-1; CDR3nt: TGCAGTGCCCGACGGCAGTTAAACACTGAAGCTTTCTTT; CDR3aa: CSARRQLNTEAFF
d_gene: TRBD1; abundance: NA; j_gene: TRBJ1-2; v_gene: TRBV20-1; CDR3nt: TGCAGGAGGGGATCGACAGGGCTTGGCTACACCTTC; CDR3aa: CRRGSTGLGYTF
d_gene: NA; abundance: few; j_gene: TRBJ1-6; v_gene: TRBV2; CDR3nt: TGTGCCAGCAGGCCCGCAGGGGACTCACCCCTCCACTTT; CDR3aa: CASRPAGDSPLHF
d_gene: NA; abundance: many; j_gene: TRBJ2-1; v_gene: TRBV6-6; CDR3nt: TGTGCCAGCAGTTACTCGCAGGGTATAACTGGCAATGAGCAGTTCTTC; CDR3aa: CASSYSQGITGNEQFF
d_gene: TRBD2; abundance: NA; j_gene: TRBJ2-5; v_gene: TRBV4-1; CDR3nt: TGCGCCAGCAGCCAATTAGCGGGAGCCCAAGAGACCCAGTACTTC; CDR3aa: CASSQLAGAQETQYF
d_gene: NA; abundance: NA; j_gene: TRBJ1-5; v_gene: TRBV30; CDR3nt: TGTGCCTGGAGTGGGGAGACAGTTGGCAATCAGCCCCAGCATTTT; CDR3aa: CAWSGETVGNQPQHF
d_gene: TRBD1; abundance: few; j_gene: TRBJ1-1; v_gene: TRBV20-1; CDR3nt: TGCAGTGCCCCGGACAGGGGGCTGGGTTTTGGCACTGAAGCTTTCTTT; CDR3aa: CSAPDRGLGFGTEAFF
d_gene: NA; abundance: NA; j_gene: TRBJ2-3; v_gene: TRBV6-5; CDR3nt: TGTGCCAGCAGTTCGGGGCCCGGGGGCACAGATACGCAGTATTTT; CDR3aa: CASSSGPGGTDTQYF
d_gene: NA; abundance: NA; j_gene: TRBJ1-4; v_gene: TRBV20-1; CDR3nt: TGCAGTGCTAGAATGGACATTGAACCTGAAAAACTGTTTTTT; CDR3aa: CSARMDIEPEKLFF
d_gene: NA; abundance: NA; j_gene: TRBJ2-6; v_gene: TRBV20-1; CDR3nt: TGCAGTGCCCCTCCGGGGGCAGGGGCCAGCGTCCTGACTTTC; CDR3aa: CSAPPGAGASVLTF
d_gene: NA; abundance: many; j_gene: TRBJ1-1; v_gene: TRBV7-9; CDR3nt: TGTGCCAGCAGCTTAGAGGTATCCCCGACCACTGAAGCTTTCTTT; CDR3aa: CASSLEVSPTTEAFF
d_gene: NA; abundance: many; j_gene: TRBJ2-1; v_gene: TRBV2; CDR3nt: TGTGCCAGCAGTGAATCGGAGGGCGCAGGGCGTAAGTTCTTC; CDR3aa: CASSESEGAGRKFF
d_gene: TRBD2; abundance: many; j_gene: TRBJ2-6; v_gene: TRBV6-5; CDR3nt: TGTGCCAGCAGTTACTCGGACGGGGGGACTCCCTCTGGGGCCAACGTCCTGACTTTC; CDR3aa: CASSYSDGGTPSGANVLTF
d_gene: TRBD1; abundance: NA; j_gene: TRBJ1-1; v_gene: TRBV20-1; CDR3nt: TGCAGTGCTATGCAAGGACAGGAGAACACTGAAGCTTTCTTT; CDR3aa: CSAMQGQENTEAFF
d_gene: NA; abundance: many; j_gene: TRBJ2-7; v_gene: TRBV29-1; CDR3nt: TGCAGCGTTGAAGAGGCCGGGGGAGCCTACGAGCAGTACTTC; CDR3aa: CSVEEAGGAYEQYF
d_gene: TRBD2; abundance: NA; j_gene: TRBJ2-1; v_gene: TRBV6-1; CDR3nt: TGTGCCAGCAGGGGGACTAGCGGACCGTACAATGAGCAGTTCTTC; CDR3aa: CASRGTSGPYNEQFF
d_gene: NA; abundance: many; j_gene: TRBJ2-7; v_gene: TRBV3-1; CDR3nt: TGTGCCAGCAGCCCCGGCGCAGGACCTTACGAGCAGTACTTC; CDR3aa: CASSPGAGPYEQYF
d_gene: NA; abundance: NA; j_gene: TRBJ2-1; v_gene: TRBV9; CDR3nt: TGTGCCAGCAGCGTTGCCCAGGGTGGCGACAATGAGCAGTTCTTC; CDR3aa: CASSVAQGGDNEQFF
d_gene: NA; abundance: few; j_gene: TRBJ2-3; v_gene: TRBV6-1; CDR3nt: TGTGCCAGCAGGATGGGGCTAGGTTTCACAGATACGCAGTATTTT; CDR3aa: CASRMGLGFTDTQYF
d_gene: TRBD2; abundance: few; j_gene: TRBJ2-1; v_gene: TRBV2; CDR3nt: TGTACCAGCAGGGGGACTAGCGGTTCCTACAATGAGCAGTTCTTC; CDR3aa: CTSRGTSGSYNEQFF
d_gene: NA; abundance: few; j_gene: TRBJ1-1; v_gene: TRBV30; CDR3nt: TGTGCCTGGAGTGTGAGATACGCTGAAGCTTTCTTT; CDR3aa: CAWSVRYAEAFF
d_gene: NA; abundance: NA; j_gene: TRBJ1-4; v_gene: TRBV5-6; CDR3nt: TGTGCCAGCACCGCCCCCGGGGGAAGTGAAAAACTGTTTTTT; CDR3aa: CASTAPGGSEKLFF
d_gene: NA; abundance: few; j_gene: TRBJ1-1; v_gene: TRBV6-1; CDR3nt: TGTGCCAGCACTGGACAGACGAACACTGAAGCTTTCTTT; CDR3aa: CASTGQTNTEAFF
d_gene: NA; abundance: NA; j_gene: TRBJ2-7; v_gene: TRBV11-3; CDR3nt: TGTGCCAGCAGCTCCGCCGGGTCCCCCCACTTCGAGCAGTACTTC; CDR3aa: CASSSAGSPHFEQYF
d_gene: TRBD1; abundance: NA; j_gene: TRBJ2-1; v_gene: TRBV5-1; CDR3nt: TGTGCCAGCAGCTTGGCCTATGGGACAGGGTCCTACAATGAGCAGTTCTTC; CDR3aa: CASSLAYGTGSYNEQFF
d_gene: NA; abundance: NA; j_gene: TRBJ1-3; v_gene: TRBV3-1; CDR3nt: TGTGCCAGCAGCCAAGAATGGGTCTCTGGAAACACCATATATTTT; CDR3aa: CASSQEWVSGNTIYF
d_gene: NA; abundance: few; j_gene: TRBJ2-7; v_gene: TRBV19; CDR3nt: TGTGCCAGTAGTATTAACACTGTTGAGACCTACGAGCAGTACTTC; CDR3aa: CASSINTVETYEQYF
d_gene: NA; abundance: NA; j_gene: TRBJ2-7; v_gene: TRBV4-1; CDR3nt: TGCGCCAGCAGCCAGATTCCGGGACTTAACTCCTACGAGCAGTACTTC; CDR3aa: CASSQIPGLNSYEQYF
d_gene: NA; abundance: few; j_gene: TRBJ1-4; v_gene: TRBV7-8; CDR3nt: TGTGCCAGCAGCAACCGACGAGGGACTAATGAAAAACTGTTTTTT; CDR3aa: CASSNRRGTNEKLFF
d_gene: NA; abundance: NA; j_gene: TRBJ1-2; v_gene: TRBV4-1; CDR3nt: TGCGCCAGCAGCAAACCTCGACAGACAAACTATGGCTACACCTTC; CDR3aa: CASSKPRQTNYGYTF
d_gene: NA; abundance: many; j_gene: TRBJ2-1; v_gene: TRBV5-1; CDR3nt: TGCGCCAGCAGCTTGTGGGACTTCGAGTCCAACTACAATGAGCAGTTCTTC; CDR3aa: CASSLWDFESNYNEQFF
d_gene: NA; abundance: many; j_gene: TRBJ1-2; v_gene: TRBV12-5; CDR3nt: TGTGCTAGTGGCCCCCTACGGGGCTACACCTTC; CDR3aa: CASGPLRGYTF
d_gene: NA; abundance: few; j_gene: TRBJ2-1; v_gene: TRBV5-1; CDR3nt: TGCGCCAGCGCAAACGAAGTTGGCCTCAGTGAGCAGTTCTTC; CDR3aa: CASANEVGLSEQFF
d_gene: TRBD1; abundance: many; j_gene: TRBJ1-1; v_gene: TRBV7-9; CDR3nt: TGTGCCAGCAGCACGACAGGGGACACTGAAGCTTTCTTT; CDR3aa: CASSTTGDTEAFF
d_gene: TRBD2; abundance: NA; j_gene: TRBJ2-5; v_gene: TRBV5-1; CDR3nt: TGCGCCAGCAGCTTGGTCGGAGTGTTGACTAGCGGAGTGGAAGAGACCCAGTACTTC; CDR3aa: CASSLVGVLTSGVEETQYF
d_gene: TRBD1; abundance: few; j_gene: TRBJ1-2; v_gene: TRBV10-3; CDR3nt: TGTGCCATCAGTGAGGACAGGGGTAACTATGGCTACACCTTC; CDR3aa: CAISEDRGNYGYTF
d_gene: NA; abundance: many; j_gene: TRBJ1-3; v_gene: TRBV19; CDR3nt: TGTGCCAGTAGTATCAGCTACTCTGGAAACACCATATATTTT; CDR3aa: CASSISYSGNTIYF
d_gene: TRBD1; abundance: many; j_gene: TRBJ2-7; v_gene: TRBV28; CDR3nt: TGTGCCAGCGGGGACAGGGCTGTGCTGTTTTCGGGATACGAGCAGTACTTC; CDR3aa: CASGDRAVLFSGYEQYF